These 27 T cell receptor beta chains were all obtained from the same sample, sequenced in a study of T cell responses to AZD1222 COVID-19 vaccine. Repertoires were generated with immunoSEQ multiplex PCR, while TCRdb's copy carries only in-frame clones and drops some. The sample shows around 91,000 clones, 80% to 95% of them seen only once. The sample in question was peripheral blood, obtained 28 days after the second AZD1222 dose. The receptors originated from an adult who received the AZD1222 COVID-19 vaccine.

The chain joins TRBV5-4 to TRBJ2-2; the D is unclear. The CDR3 covers 15 residues. Germline V lookup: CDR1 SGHNT, CDR2 YYREEE (reference sequence). V was trimmed by 0 bases and J by 1 base, leaving 7 bases between them. DNA for the CDR3: TGTGCCAGCAGCTTGGAGGGAATGAACACCGGGGAGCTGTTTTTT. The encoded protein is CASSLEGMNTGELFF.

The rearrangement links TRBV27 to TRBJ1-6, with TRBD1 matching 10 bases. The CDR3 consists of 16 residues. With 5 bases clipped from V and 8 bases from J, the junction kept 9 bases outside the gene matches. Germline V gene sequence: CDR1 MNHEY, CDR2 SMNVEV (reference sequence). This chain's CDR3 is CASSPRTGGKDSPLHF. CDR3 DNA: TGTGCCAGCAGTCCTCGGACAGGGGGTAAGGATTCACCCCTCCACTTT.

The genes are TRBV7-2 and TRBJ2-2, with 13 bases lining up with TRBD2. Germline CDR1 and CDR2: SGHTA and FQGNSA. The CDR3 sequence is 16 residues long. V lost 4 bases to trimming and J lost 7 bases; unmatched junction nucleotides: 6. This CDR3 is CASSYGLAGVHGELFF. The CDR3 DNA sequence: TGTGCCAGCAGCTACGGACTAGCGGGAGTTCACGGGGAGCTGTTTTTT.

The genes are TRBV9 and TRBJ1-2, with 7 bases aligning to TRBD1. The length of the CDR3 is 13 residues. The germline V gene encodes CDR1 SGDLS and CDR2 YYNGEE. J gave up 8 bases and V 4 bases, and 8 bases lay outside the gene matches. CDR3 DNA: TGTGCCAGCAGCATACAGACAGGGCGCGGCTACACCTTC. Translation: CASSIQTGRGYTF.

The rearrangement uses TRBV20-1 and TRBJ2-1; 10 nucleotides align to TRBD1. Germline V CDR1 and CDR2: DFQATT, SNEGSKA (reference sequence). The CDR3 has 14 residues. With V trimmed by 3 bases and J by 9 bases, 8 bases remained unmatched. CDR3 nucleotide sequence: TGCAGTGCTAGTGCGGGACAGGGGAGTGGTGAGCAGTTCTTC. This translates into CSASAGQGSGEQFF.

This sequence joins TRBV23-1 and TRBJ2-7, with 12 nucleotides matching TRBD2. TRBV23-1 is recorded as an ORF, its role being uncertain. The CDR3 loop spans 20 amino acids. With 0 bases clipped from V and 4 bases from J, the junction kept 16 bases outside the gene matches. CDR3 loop: CASSQSYGLAGSGGAYEQYF. The CDR3 region has the DNA TGCGCCAGCAGTCAATCGTACGGACTAGCGGGATCTGGTGGGGCGTACGAGCAGTACTTC.

This sequence joins TRBV28 and TRBJ2-1; 11 bases map to TRBD2. V shed 4 bases and J 4 bases; nucleotides not matched to a gene: 15. Germline-derived CDR1 and CDR2 are MDHEN and SYDVKM. This CDR3 comprises 19 residues. In DNA form, the CDR3 reads TGTGCCAGCAGTTCCCGGACTGGGACTAGCGGATCCAGATACAATGAGCAGTTCTTC. Its translation is CASSSRTGTSGSRYNEQFF.

This clone was counted a single time. The chain has TRBV5-1 and TRBJ1-1; weak D call: TRBD1 (5 bases). The CDR3 consists of 13 residues. Germline V gives CDR1 SGHRS, CDR2 YFSETQ. V gave up 3 bases and J gave up 6 bases, with 12 bases separating them. CDR3 residues: CASSWDGGSEAFF. CDR3 bases: TGCGCCAGCAGCTGGGACGGGGGATCTGAAGCTTTCTTT.

The chain couples TRBV6-5 to TRBJ1-4; D is unclear. The germline V gene encodes CDR1 MNHEY and CDR2 SVGAGI. This CDR3 region has 14 residues. Trimming took off 6 bases at V and 8 bases at J, with 16 bases between the two ends. CDR3 residues: CASRSAGADEKLFF. As DNA, the CDR3 is TGTGCCAGCAGGTCAGCGGGCGCGGACGAAAAACTGTTTTTT.

V is TRBV2 and J is TRBJ1-1; D gene ambiguous. CDR1 is SNHLY and CDR2 is FYNNEI in the germline V gene. The CDR3 is 11 amino acids. V lost 6 bases and J 4 bases, leaving 6 bases between the germline ends. CDR3 sequence: CASRLGTEAFF. The CDR3 region has the DNA TGTGCCAGCAGACTCGGCACTGAAGCTTTCTTT.

The rearrangement links TRBV11-3 to TRBJ2-2; D not certain. The ends were cut back, 2 bases at V and 8 bases at J, with 9 bases in the middle. Germline V lookup: CDR1 SGHNT, CDR2 YENEEA. The CDR3 contains 13 residues. The CDR3 region is CASSLFPGGELFF. CDR3 nucleotide sequence: TGTGCCAGCAGCTTATTCCCTGGGGGGGAGCTGTTTTTT. The full variable domain, its missing parts supplied by reference TRBV11-3 and TRBJ2-2, is EAGVVQSPRYKIIEKKQPVAFWCNPISGHNTLYWYLQNLGQGPELLIRYENEEAVDDSQLPKDRFSAERLKGVDSTLKIQPAELGDSAVYLCASSLFPGGELFFGEGSRLTVL.

The chain is built from TRBV4-3 and TRBJ1-4; D is unclear. The germline V gene encodes CDR1 LGHNA and CDR2 YSLEER. V lost 2 bases, J lost 0 bases, and 7 bases lay in between. This CDR3 contains 15 residues. CDR3 sequence (DNA): TGCGCCAGCAGCCAAAACAGAGCAACTAATGAAAAACTGTTTTTT. This encodes CASSQNRATNEKLFF.

The rearrangement uses TRBV9 and TRBJ1-3, with a possible D match to TRBD1 (5 bases). This CDR3 is built from 15 residues. V lost 4 bases and J 0 bases, leaving 11 bases between the germline ends. From germline, CDR1 is SGDLS and CDR2 YYNGEE. The CDR3 region has the DNA TGTGCCAGCAGCCATGGACAAGACTCTGGAAACACCATATATTTT. Translated: CASSHGQDSGNTIYF.

J is TRBJ1-1 and V is TRBV5-1; D not resolved. The CDR3 loop spans 13 amino acids. Trimming left V 0 bases short and J 8 bases short, with 11 bases between. The V gene's germline CDR1 is SGHRS and CDR2 YFSETQ. The CDR3 DNA sequence: TGCGCCAGCAGCTTGGCCTTGAGGGCCGAAGCTTTCTTT. It codes for CASSLALRAEAFF.

This clone was detected once. J is TRBJ2-7 and V is TRBV23-1, with D hard to call. TRBV23-1 counts as an open reading frame of uncertain function. This CDR3 has 13 amino acids. The V end lost 0 bases, the J end lost 4 bases, and 7 bases lay between the germline ends. The CDR3 is CASSQSRKYEQYF. In DNA, the CDR3 is TGCGCCAGCAGTCAATCCAGAAAGTACGAGCAGTACTTC.

The chain couples TRBV6-5 to TRBJ1-1; D uncertain. Trimming removed 0 bases at V and 1 base at J, with 6 bases between. The CDR3 has 14 residues. The germline V gene encodes CDR1 MNHEY and CDR2 SVGAGI. The chain's CDR3 is CASSYSGGNTEAFF. The CDR3 DNA is TGTGCCAGCAGTTACTCGGGAGGGAACACTGAAGCTTTCTTT.

This clone turned up a few times. The rearrangement uses TRBV9 and TRBJ2-3, with 7 bases that match TRBD2. V was pared by 2 bases and J by 4 bases, with 10 bases of the junction left unmatched. The CDR3 is made up of 16 amino acids. Germline V lookup: CDR1 SGDLS, CDR2 YYNGEE. CDR3 DNA: TGTGCCAGCAGCGTCGGGATGGGAGGGATGTCAGATACGCAGTATTTT. Translation: CASSVGMGGMSDTQYF. The full variable domain, with the rest looked up from reference TRBV9 and TRBJ2-3, is DSGVTQTPKHLITATGQRVTLRCSPRSGDLSVYWYQQSLDQGLQFLIQYYNGEERAKGNILERFSAQQFPDLHSELNLSSLELGDSALYFCASSVGMGGMSDTQYFGPGTRLTVL.

This rearrangement joins TRBV7-9 to TRBJ2-3, with TRBD1 matching over 9 bases. Per germline, CDR1 SEHNR and CDR2 FQNEAQ (reference sequence). V shed 1 base and J 4 bases; nucleotides not matched to a gene: 3. The CDR3 is made up of 15 amino acids. The CDR3 loop is CASSLGTGESDTQYF. CDR3 sequence (DNA): TGTGCCAGCAGCTTAGGGACAGGGGAGTCAGATACGCAGTATTTT.

The gene calls are TRBV9 and TRBJ2-7, with D tentatively TRBD2 (6 bases). CDR3 size: 15 residues. V was trimmed by 2 bases and J by 1 base, leaving 13 bases between them. CDR1 is SGDLS and CDR2 is YYNGEE in the germline V gene. The CDR3 spells CASSVGSGGSYEQYF. As DNA, the CDR3 is TGTGCCAGCAGCGTGGGGTCCGGGGGATCCTACGAGCAGTACTTC.

The chain links TRBV12-3 or TRBV12-4 to TRBJ2-5; D remains ambiguous. Trimming shortened V by 3 bases and J by 4 bases, and 9 bases separated the two germline ends. The CDR3 is 13 residues long. CDR3 sequence (DNA): TGTGCCAGCAGTTTCGGTGAAACAGAGACCCAGTACTTC. Amino acid sequence: CASSFGETETQYF.

The gene calls are TRBV30 and TRBJ1-6; no reliable D call. Germline loops: CDR1 GTSNPN, CDR2 SVGIG (reference sequence). The germline V and J ends were trimmed by 2 bases and 11 bases, with 13 bases remaining between them. CDR3 length: 13 residues. CDR3 sequence: CAWSYQRSPPLHF. In DNA, the CDR3 is TGTGCCTGGAGTTATCAACGGAGCCCACCCCTCCACTTT.

The chain employs TRBV5-1 and TRBJ1-2; 8 bases are a match to TRBD1. The CDR3 spans 15 residues. V shed 4 bases, J shed 0 bases, and the junction held 5 bases outside the gene matches. CDR1 and CDR2 from the germline V gene are SGHRS and YFSETQ. DNA for the CDR3: TGCGCCAGCAGCCGTACGACAGGGGCTAACTATGGCTACACCTTC. Translating gives CASSRTTGANYGYTF.

The rearrangement uses TRBV28 and TRBJ1-5; possible D gene TRBD1, 5 bases. This CDR3 region has 17 residues. Trimming stripped 0 bases from V and 4 bases from J, with 16 bases between. The germline gives CDR1 MDHEN, CDR2 SYDVKM. CDR3 bases: TGTGCCAGCAGTTTATGGGAGGCAGGGAACGGAAATCAGCCCCAGCATTTT. As protein: CASSLWEAGNGNQPQHF.

The gene calls are TRBV5-4 and TRBJ2-2, with D uncertain. V gave up 4 bases and J gave up 4 bases, with 11 bases separating them. This CDR3 comprises 14 residues. Germline loops: CDR1 SGHNT, CDR2 YYREEE (reference sequence). CDR3 in amino acids: CASSVDGVTGELFF. The CDR3 nucleotides read TGTGCCAGCAGCGTCGATGGAGTCACCGGGGAGCTGTTTTTT.

The rearrangement joins TRBV7-2 to TRBJ1-5; TRBD1 matches at 7 bases. V was clipped by 3 bases and J by 6 bases; unmatched bases: 2. Germline values: CDR1 SGHTA, CDR2 FQGNSA. The CDR3 is 13 amino acids. The CDR3 DNA is TGTGCCAGCAGCTTCCAGGGGGGTCAGCCCCAGCATTTT. Translation gives CASSFQGGQPQHF.

The CDR3 spells CASRPSGTGYHEQYF. CDR3 DNA sequence: TGTGCCAGCAGACCCTCCGGGACAGGGTACCACGAGCAGTACTTC. V is TRBV28 and J is TRBJ2-7, with 9 bases matching TRBD1. J gave up 5 bases and V 6 bases, and 11 bases lay outside the gene matches. The CDR3 is 15 amino acids. Per the germline V gene, CDR1 is MDHEN and CDR2 is SYDVKM.

The chain combines TRBV6-5 with TRBJ2-7; D is possibly TRBD2 (7 bases). With 6 bases removed from V and 2 bases from J, the gap between germline ends came to 14 bases. Germline CDR1 reads MNHEY; CDR2 reads SVGAGI. The CDR3 covers 14 residues. The CDR3 here is CASSWGGGAYEQYF. The CDR3 nucleotides read TGTGCCAGCAGCTGGGGAGGGGGAGCCTACGAGCAGTACTTC.